This TCR beta chain was sequenced during a study of identical twins. Study-wide results and limits: These conclusions were based on statistical analysis (cross-sectional, not following the same donors).

The CDR3 loop spans 15 amino acids. Germline-derived CDR1 and CDR2 are SGHTA and FQGNSA. Trimming removed 8 bases from V and 7 bases from J; junction bases left unmatched: 14. This clonotype was found a few times. Its antigen remains unidentified. Unique molecular identifiers were present on the cDNA, and a universal primer site came from template switching. TCRdb used MiXCR to reprocess the 5' RACE reads, holding one entry per CDR3 protein. Here the sample spans under 250,000 distinct CDR3 sequences, roughly 9.4% being singletons. The chain has TRBV7-2 and TRBJ2-1; 7 nucleotides match TRBD2. Sequences were obtained from memory (CD45RO+) T cells sorted from blood. This TCR was sampled from a woman between 18 and 30 years old in good health. The CDR3: CASGPGSGKSNEQFF. The DNA for the CDR3 is TGTGCCAGCGGCCCGGGGAGCGGGAAATCGAATGAGCAGTTCTTC.